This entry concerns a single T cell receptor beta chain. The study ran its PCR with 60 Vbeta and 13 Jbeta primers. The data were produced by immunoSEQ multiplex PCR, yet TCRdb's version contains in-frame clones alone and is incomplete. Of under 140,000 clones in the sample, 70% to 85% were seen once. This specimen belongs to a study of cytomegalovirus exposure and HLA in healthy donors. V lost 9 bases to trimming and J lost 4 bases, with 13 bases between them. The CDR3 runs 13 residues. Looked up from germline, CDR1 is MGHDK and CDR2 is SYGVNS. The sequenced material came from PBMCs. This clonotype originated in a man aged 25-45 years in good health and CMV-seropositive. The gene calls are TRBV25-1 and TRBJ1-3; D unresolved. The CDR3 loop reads CASTNPGGNTIYF. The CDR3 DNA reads TGTGCCAGTACGAACCCGGGGGGAAACACCATATATTTT.